The rows below give T cell receptor beta chains drawn from one sample of a study of blood T cell repertoires in COVID-19. Only in-frame clones appear in the TCRdb table, and some are missing; sequencing was by immunoSEQ multiplex PCR. The table shows 180,000 or so clones, with more than 65% occurring only once. Sequenced input: peripheral blood. Receptor source: a human donor with acute or convalescent COVID-19. The donor label of this sample is uncertain. CDR3s include the opening cysteine and the closing phenylalanine or tryptophan. A D gene is named only where the DNA matches it firmly. Only some rows state a clone size, as once, few, many or a class for expanded clones.

d_call j_call clone_size v_call cdr3_aa cdr3_nt
NA TRBJ1-1 NA TRBV12-3/TRBV12-4 CASSLGQGFKAFF TGTGCCAGCAGTTTAGGGCAGGGGTTCAAAGCTTTCTTT
NA TRBJ1-5 NA TRBV6-4 CASSDRDMTTNQPQHF TGTGCCAGCAGTGATCGCGACATGACGACCAATCAGCCCCAGCATTTT
TRBD1 TRBJ1-5 NA TRBV19 CASSSYPLEGARQPQHF TGTGCCAGTAGTTCATATCCCCTGGAGGGGGCACGTCAGCCCCAGCATTTT
NA TRBJ2-1 NA TRBV5-1 CASSLASGFSYNEQFF TGCGCCAGCAGCTTGGCCTCGGGGTTCTCCTACAATGAGCAGTTCTTC
NA TRBJ2-7 few TRBV2 CASKRSGLVYEQYF TGTGCCAGCAAGAGAAGCGGGTTAGTCTACGAGCAGTACTTC
NA TRBJ1-6 NA TRBV6-5 CASSNGILSPLHF TGTGCCAGCAGCAACGGGATCCTCTCACCCCTCCACTTT
NA TRBJ1-4 few TRBV15 CATSKGVANEKLFF TGTGCCACCAGCAAGGGGGTAGCTAATGAAAAACTGTTTTTT
NA TRBJ1-1 NA TRBV7-9 CASSLGPDTEAFF TGTGCCAGCAGCTTAGGTCCCGACACTGAAGCTTTCTTT
NA TRBJ1-1 few TRBV2 CASSGGEKRTRGNTEAFF TGTGCCAGCAGTGGGGGCGAGAAACGAACAAGGGGAAACACTGAAGCTTTCTTT
NA TRBJ2-1 NA TRBV19 CASSIGLAIIYEQFF TGTGCCAGTAGTATCGGTCTAGCGATCATCTATGAGCAGTTCTTC
NA TRBJ1-5 NA TRBV6-6 CASSYFDSISNQPQHF TGTGCCAGCAGTTACTTTGACAGTATTTCTAATCAGCCCCAGCATTTT
NA TRBJ2-2 NA TRBV19 CASKAGDLNTGELFF TGTGCCAGTAAAGCAGGGGATCTGAACACCGGGGAGCTGTTTTTT
TRBD1 TRBJ1-2 few TRBV2 CASSEAIGGPYGYTF TGTGCCAGCAGTGAAGCAATAGGGGGCCCCTATGGCTACACCTTC
TRBD1 TRBJ2-3 NA TRBV5-1 CASSSTGTGGVTDTQYF TGCGCCAGCAGCTCAACCGGGACAGGGGGCGTCACAGATACGCAGTATTTT
NA TRBJ2-1 NA TRBV14 CASSRDWSGSYNEQFF TGTGCCAGCAGCCGGGATTGGAGCGGGTCTTACAATGAGCAGTTCTTC
NA TRBJ1-1 NA TRBV6-5 CASSYWGGVNTEAFF TGTGCCAGCAGTTACTGGGGAGGGGTGAACACTGAAGCTTTCTTT
NA TRBJ2-1 NA TRBV29-1 CSVESDNEQFF TGCAGCGTTGAGTCCGACAATGAGCAGTTCTTC
TRBD2 TRBJ2-5 NA TRBV5-1 CASSLGLAGVETQYF TGCGCCAGCAGCTTAGGACTAGCGGGGGTGGAGACCCAGTACTTC
TRBD1 TRBJ2-7 NA TRBV6-5 CASSYSPHRGGYEQYF TGTGCCAGCAGTTACTCCCCCCACAGGGGCGGGTACGAGCAGTACTTC
NA TRBJ1-2 NA TRBV7-3 CASSPTAGYYGYTF TGTGCCAGCAGCCCGACGGCAGGGTACTATGGCTACACCTTC
NA TRBJ1-1 few TRBV4-2 CASSQERARTEAFF TGTGCCAGCAGCCAAGAGAGGGCAAGGACTGAAGCTTTCTTT
NA TRBJ2-7 NA TRBV28 CASSLGGREQYF TGTGCCAGCAGTTTAGGAGGTCGCGAGCAGTACTTC
TRBD1 TRBJ1-4 NA TRBV15 CATSRDRGPTGEKLFF TGTGCCACCAGCAGAGATAGGGGGCCCACCGGGGAAAAACTGTTTTTT
TRBD1 TRBJ2-7 NA TRBV28 CASGDSLGQYF TGTGCCAGTGGGGACAGTTTGGGACAGTACTTC
NA TRBJ2-1 NA TRBV27 CASQDKGVAYNEQFF TGTGCCAGCCAGGATAAGGGGGTAGCCTACAATGAGCAGTTCTTC